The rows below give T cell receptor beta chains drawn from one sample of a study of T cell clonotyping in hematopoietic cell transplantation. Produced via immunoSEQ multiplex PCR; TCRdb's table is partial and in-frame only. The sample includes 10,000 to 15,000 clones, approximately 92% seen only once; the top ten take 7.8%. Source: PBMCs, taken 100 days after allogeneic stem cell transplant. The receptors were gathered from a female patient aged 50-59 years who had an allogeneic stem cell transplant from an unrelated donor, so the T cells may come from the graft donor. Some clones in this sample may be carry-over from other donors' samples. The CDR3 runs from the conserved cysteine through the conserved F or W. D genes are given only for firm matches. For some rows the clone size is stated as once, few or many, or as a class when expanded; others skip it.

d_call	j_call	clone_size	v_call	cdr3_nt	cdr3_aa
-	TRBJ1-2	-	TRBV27	TGTGCCAGCAGCGCCTTACGGGGGAGCTATGGCTACACCTTC	CASSALRGSYGYTF
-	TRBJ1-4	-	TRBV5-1	TGCGCCAGCAGCCCGACCGGAACTAATGAAAAACTGTTTTTT	CASSPTGTNEKLFF
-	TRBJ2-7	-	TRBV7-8	TGTGCCAGCAGCTCGTCCGGGACTGGGCTCTCCTACGAGCAGTACTTC	CASSSSGTGLSYEQYF
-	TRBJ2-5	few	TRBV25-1	TGTGCCAGCAGTGAAAGGGGACACCAAGAGACCCAGTACTTC	CASSERGHQETQYF
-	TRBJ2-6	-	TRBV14	TGTGCCAGCAGCGGAGGGCCTGGGGCCAACGTCCTGACTTTC	CASSGGPGANVLTF
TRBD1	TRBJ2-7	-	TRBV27	TGTGCCAGCAGTCGCGGGACAGGGCATAACGAGCAGTACTTC	CASSRGTGHNEQYF
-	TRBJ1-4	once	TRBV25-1	TGTGCCAGCAGTGATACGACTAATGAAAAACTGTTTTTT	CASSDTTNEKLFF
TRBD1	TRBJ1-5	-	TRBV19	TGTGCCAGTCGACTCGGGACAGGTGATCAGCCCCAGCATTTT	CASRLGTGDQPQHF
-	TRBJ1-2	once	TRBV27	TGTGCCAGCAGTTTTACGGGGGCGAGAGGCTACACCTTC	CASSFTGARGYTF
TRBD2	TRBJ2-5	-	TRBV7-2	TGTGCCAGCAGCTTGAGCACTAGCGGGGGTGGCGAGACCCAGTACTTC	CASSLSTSGGGETQYF
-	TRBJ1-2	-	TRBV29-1	TGCAGCGTTGAAGTGGGAAGGGGAGTCTATGGCTACACCTTC	CSVEVGRGVYGYTF
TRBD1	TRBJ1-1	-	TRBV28	TGTGCCAGCAACATAAGGCCGGGACAGGAAGCTTTCTTT	CASNIRPGQEAFF
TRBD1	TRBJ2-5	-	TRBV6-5	TGTGCCAGCAGTTACTCAGGGGCAGGGGGTAGGGAGACCCAGTACTTC	CASSYSGAGGRETQYF
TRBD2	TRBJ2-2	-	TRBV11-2	TGTGCCAGCAGCCCGCCGACTAGCGGGAGTTTCGCCGGGGAGCTGTTTTTT	CASSPPTSGSFAGELFF